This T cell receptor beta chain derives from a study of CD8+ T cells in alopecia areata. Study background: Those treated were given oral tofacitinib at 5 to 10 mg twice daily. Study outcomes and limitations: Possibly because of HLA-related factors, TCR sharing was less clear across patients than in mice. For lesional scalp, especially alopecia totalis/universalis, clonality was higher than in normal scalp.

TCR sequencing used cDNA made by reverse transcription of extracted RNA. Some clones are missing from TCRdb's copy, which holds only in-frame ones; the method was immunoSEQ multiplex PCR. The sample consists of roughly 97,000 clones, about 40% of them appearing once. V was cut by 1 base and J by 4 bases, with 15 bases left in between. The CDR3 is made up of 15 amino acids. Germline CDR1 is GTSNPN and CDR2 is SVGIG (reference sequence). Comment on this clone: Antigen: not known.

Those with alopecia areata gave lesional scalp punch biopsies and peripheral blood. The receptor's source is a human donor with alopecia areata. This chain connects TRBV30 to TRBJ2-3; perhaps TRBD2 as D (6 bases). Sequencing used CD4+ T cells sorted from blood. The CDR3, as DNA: TGTGCCTGGAGTGGAGTGACTAGAAGCCCAGATACGCAGTATTTT. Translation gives CAWSGVTRSPDTQYF.